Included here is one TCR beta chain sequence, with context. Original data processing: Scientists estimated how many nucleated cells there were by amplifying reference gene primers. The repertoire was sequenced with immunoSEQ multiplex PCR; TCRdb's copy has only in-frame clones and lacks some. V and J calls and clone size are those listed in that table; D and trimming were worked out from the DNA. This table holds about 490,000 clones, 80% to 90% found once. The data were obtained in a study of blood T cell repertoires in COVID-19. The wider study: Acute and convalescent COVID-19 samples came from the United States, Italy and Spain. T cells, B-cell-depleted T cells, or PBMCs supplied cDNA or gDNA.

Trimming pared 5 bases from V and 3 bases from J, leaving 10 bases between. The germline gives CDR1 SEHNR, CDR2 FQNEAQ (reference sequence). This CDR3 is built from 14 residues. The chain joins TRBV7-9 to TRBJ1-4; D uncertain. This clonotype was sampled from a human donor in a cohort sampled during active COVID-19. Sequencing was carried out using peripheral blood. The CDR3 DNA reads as TGTGCCAGCAGCCTCGAGGCAGCTAATGAAAAACTGTTTTTT. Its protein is CASSLEAANEKLFF. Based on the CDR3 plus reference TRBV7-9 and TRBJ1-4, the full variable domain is DTGVSQNPRHKITKRGQNVTFRCDPISEHNRLYWYRQTLGQGPEFLTYFQNEAQLEKSRLLSDRFSAERPKGSFSTLEIQRTEQGDSAMYLCASSLEAANEKLFFGSGTQLSVL.